The 30 T cell receptor beta chains presented below share a single source sample, sequenced in a study of blood T cell repertoires in COVID-19. The data were produced by immunoSEQ multiplex PCR, yet TCRdb's version contains in-frame clones alone and is incomplete. The table includes over 70,000 clones, around 83% detected once. The sequenced material came from peripheral blood. The receptors originated from a man in his sixties with COVID-19, enrolled during active disease.

V usage is TRBV14 and J usage is TRBJ2-7, with 8 bases aligning to TRBD2. CDR3 length: 17 amino acids. Per the germline V gene, CDR1 is SGHDN and CDR2 is FVKESK. Losses at the gene ends were 4 bases for V and 4 bases for J; bases not matched to a gene: 15. CDR3 nucleotide sequence: TGTGCCAGCAGCCCTCCGATGGGTCTAGCGGGTGGGTACGAGCAGTACTTC. As protein: CASSPPMGLAGGYEQYF.

V usage is TRBV9 and J usage is TRBJ2-3; TRBD2 agrees at 7 bases. V gave up 3 bases and J gave up 8 bases; unmatched junction bases: 15. Germline V CDR1 and CDR2: SGDLS, YYNGEE. The CDR3 is 16 amino acids. The CDR3 is CASSEGMGEGMGTQYF. In DNA, the CDR3 is TGTGCCAGCAGCGAGGGGATGGGGGAGGGCATGGGTACGCAGTATTTT.

The rearrangement links TRBV7-2 to TRBJ1-3; D uncertain. The CDR3 runs 14 residues. The V and J ends lost 4 bases and 4 bases respectively, with 11 bases between them. The germline CDR1 and CDR2 sequences are SGHTA and FQGNSA. The CDR3 bases are TGTGCCAGCAGCTCCAGGAATCCCGGAAACACCATATATTTT. This codes for CASSSRNPGNTIYF.

This clone was detected only once. The chain is built from TRBV9 and TRBJ2-2; 9 bases align to TRBD2. The V and J ends lost 0 bases and 6 bases, in that order; junction bases with no gene match: 12. CDR1 SGDLS and CDR2 YYNGEE come from the germline V gene. The CDR3 consists of 18 residues. The CDR3 loop is CASSVAGLARSGPGELFF. Here the CDR3 DNA reads TGTGCCAGCAGCGTAGCGGGACTAGCCCGAAGTGGGCCCGGGGAGCTGTTTTTT.

The chain employs TRBV10-2 and TRBJ1-1; the D gene is possibly TRBD1 (6 bases). The ends were cut back, 7 bases at V and 1 base at J, with 19 bases in the middle. There are 16 residues in the CDR3. The germline gives CDR1 WSHSY, CDR2 SAAADI. CDR3 sequence: CASNPWAGATNTEAFF. CDR3 bases: TGCGCCAGCAACCCTTGGGCAGGGGCGACGAACACTGAAGCTTTCTTT.

The gene calls are TRBV19 and TRBJ1-6; perhaps TRBD1 as D (5 bases). This CDR3 is built from 15 residues. Germline CDR1 reads LNHDA; CDR2 reads SQIVND (reference sequence). V dropped 7 bases and J dropped 6 bases, with 16 bases sitting between them. DNA for the CDR3: TGTGCCAGTACCACTATTAGAGACAGTAATTCACCCCTCCACTTT. Residues: CASTTIRDSNSPLHF.

This clone was seen more than once but under ten times. The chain employs TRBV6-5 and TRBJ1-5; 9 nucleotides align to TRBD1. CDR3 size: 15 residues. Losses at the gene ends were 5 bases for V and 5 bases for J; bases not matched to a gene: 7. The germline gives CDR1 MNHEY, CDR2 SVGAGI. The CDR3 is CASSLGQGQDQPQHF. The CDR3 DNA follows: TGTGCCAGCAGTCTTGGACAGGGGCAGGATCAGCCCCAGCATTTT.

CDR3 DNA: TGTGCCAGCAGCCGAGCGGGAGACACAGATACGCAGTATTTT. Its translation is CASSRAGDTDTQYF. The chain links TRBV4-2 to TRBJ2-3, with TRBD2 identical over 8 bases. The V and J ends lost 4 bases and 2 bases, in that order; junction bases with no gene match: 2. The CDR3 sequence is 14 residues long. Germline assignment: CDR1 LGHNA and CDR2 YNFKEQ.

On this clone itself: Other DNA sequences of this sample code for an identical CDR3. The CDR3 here is CASSPSGSSYEQYF. CDR3 nucleotides: TGTGCCAGCTCACCCTCCGGGAGCTCCTACGAGCAGTACTTC. The chain joins TRBV18 to TRBJ2-7; tentatively, D is TRBD2 (6 bases). The ends were cut back, 3 bases at V and 0 bases at J, with 9 bases in the middle. The CDR3 is 14 amino acids. The germline CDR1 and CDR2 sequences are KGHSH and LQKENI.

This chain connects TRBV7-3 to TRBJ2-2; D possibly corresponds to TRBD2 (6 bases). The CDR3 consists of 14 residues. The V gene's germline CDR1 is SGHTA and CDR2 FQGTGA. V was cut by 0 bases and J by 6 bases, with 8 bases left in between. CDR3 protein: CASSLTSSAGELFF. In DNA, the CDR3 is TGTGCCAGCAGCTTAACATCTAGCGCCGGGGAGCTGTTTTTT.

V usage is TRBV18 and J usage is TRBJ2-7; 9 bases line up with TRBD1. V was clipped by 3 bases and J by 1 base; unmatched bases: 4. Germline CDR1 reads KGHSH; CDR2 reads LQKENI. The CDR3 runs 15 residues. The CDR3 region is CASSPSQGASYEQYF. In DNA, the CDR3 is TGTGCCAGCTCACCTTCACAGGGGGCGTCCTACGAGCAGTACTTC. The complete variable domain, with remaining parts taken from reference TRBV18 and TRBJ2-7, reads NAGVMQNPRHLVRRRGQEARLRCSPMKGHSHVYWYRQLPEEGLKFMVYLQKENIIDESGMPKERFSAEFPKEGPSILRIQQVVRGDSAAYFCASSPSQGASYEQYFGPGTRLTVT.

The chain combines TRBV3-1 (or the pseudogene TRBV3-2) with TRBJ2-2, with 10 bases identical to TRBD2. Germline CDR1 and CDR2: LGHDT and YNNKEL (reference sequence). After removal of 4 bases from V and 0 bases from J, the junction contained 2 bases not matched to a gene. This CDR3 is 16 amino acids long. The DNA for the CDR3 is TGTGCCAGCAGCCGGACTAGCGGATCGAACACCGGGGAGCTGTTTTTT. It encodes CASSRTSGSNTGELFF.

The genes are TRBV12-3 or TRBV12-4 and TRBJ1-5, with unresolved D. This CDR3 comprises 12 residues. The V and J ends lost 8 bases and 7 bases respectively, with 12 bases between them. In DNA, the CDR3 is TGTGCCAGCCGAGCAGCGGGACAGCCCCAGCATTTT. Its translation: CASRAAGQPQHF.

This rearrangement joins TRBV5-4 to TRBJ2-1; TRBD2 matches 7 bases. Germline V gene lookup returns CDR1 SGHNT and CDR2 YYREEE (reference sequence). The ends lost 2 bases at V and 5 bases at J; junction bases unmatched: 7. This CDR3 has 15 amino acids. The CDR3 nucleotides read TGTGCCAGCAGCTTACCGTTGGGAGGGGACAATGAGCAGTTCTTC. Its translation is CASSLPLGGDNEQFF. Looking up the rest from reference TRBV5-4 and TRBJ2-1 gives the full variable domain: ETGVTQSPTHLIKTRGQQVTLRCSSQSGHNTVSWYQQALGQGPQFIFQYYREEENGRGNFPPRFSGLQFPNYSSELNVNALELDDSALYLCASSLPLGGDNEQFFGPGTRLTVL.

The chain recombines TRBV5-6 with TRBJ1-3; no definite D call. The CDR3 sequence is 16 residues long. From germline, CDR1 is SGHDT and CDR2 YYEEEE. Trimming shortened V by 0 bases and J by 2 bases, and 12 bases separated the two germline ends. In DNA, the CDR3 is TGTGCCAGCAGCTTGGTCGAGTCCGTCCCTGGAAACACCATATATTTT. The encoded protein is CASSLVESVPGNTIYF.

The DNA for the CDR3 is TGTGCCAGCAGCTCCGGACTAGCGACAACCGGGGAGCTGTTTTTT. Residues: CASSSGLATTGELFF. V gene TRBV5-4 combines with J gene TRBJ2-2; 9 nucleotides align to TRBD2. The V and J ends lost 3 bases and 5 bases, in that order; junction bases with no gene match: 5. The CDR3 consists of 15 residues. Looked up from germline, CDR1 is SGHNT and CDR2 is YYREEE (reference sequence).

The chain carries TRBV18 and TRBJ2-2; 8 bases align to TRBD2. This CDR3 is 18 amino acids long. J was trimmed by 4 bases and V by 6 bases; bases with no gene match: 16. The germline gives CDR1 KGHSH, CDR2 LQKENI. The DNA for the CDR3 is TGTGCCAGCTCGGCTAACCCAATGGGGCTAGCGGGCACCGGGGAGCTGTTTTTT. Translation gives CASSANPMGLAGTGELFF.

This clone was detected only once. V is TRBV5-6 and J is TRBJ2-7, with 8 bases aligning to TRBD1. Per germline, CDR1 SGHDT and CDR2 YYEEEE. With 4 bases clipped from V and 6 bases from J, the junction kept 9 bases outside the gene matches. The CDR3 contains 14 residues. The CDR3 region has the DNA TGTGCCAGCAGCCCTCGGACAGGGAAGGGCGAGCAGTACTTC. This sequence encodes CASSPRTGKGEQYF.

The chain links TRBV19 to TRBJ2-3; perhaps TRBD2 as D (5 bases). Germline V gene sequence: CDR1 LNHDA, CDR2 SQIVND (reference sequence). The CDR3 is 14 residues long. The V end was cut by 3 bases, the J end by 1 base, with 8 bases between. CDR3 loop: CASSIGRGTDTQYF. DNA of the CDR3: TGTGCCAGTAGTATCGGGCGGGGCACAGATACGCAGTATTTT. Supplemented by reference TRBV19 and TRBJ2-3, the full variable domain reads DGGITQSPKYLFRKEGQNVTLSCEQNLNHDAMYWYRQDPGQGLRLIYYSQIVNDFQKGDIAEGYSVSREKKESFPLTVTSAQKNPTAFYLCASSIGRGTDTQYFGPGTRLTVL.

This sequence joins TRBV28 and TRBJ1-1; D possibly corresponds to TRBD1 (6 bases). CDR3 length equals 14 residues. V was cut by 6 bases and J by 2 bases, with 13 bases left in between. CDR1 and CDR2 (germline): MDHEN, SYDVKM. The chain's CDR3 is CASRDGTSNTEAFF. In DNA, the CDR3 is TGTGCCAGCAGAGACGGGACATCTAACACTGAAGCTTTCTTT.

The V call is TRBV9, the J call TRBJ2-3, with TRBD2 matching 7 bases. There are 17 residues in the CDR3. The germline gives CDR1 SGDLS, CDR2 YYNGEE. The V and J ends lost 0 bases and 2 bases, in that order; junction bases with no gene match: 9. The CDR3 region is CASSVESGAGNTDTQYF. Written as DNA, the CDR3 is TGTGCCAGCAGCGTAGAATCGGGAGCGGGGAACACAGATACGCAGTATTTT.

The rearrangement joins TRBV14 to TRBJ2-2; TRBD2 matches 7 bases. CDR3 length: 15 amino acids. The germline gives CDR1 SGHDN, CDR2 FVKESK. Trimming removed 1 base from V and 7 bases from J; junction bases left unmatched: 6. CDR3 nucleotides: TGTGCCAGCAGCCAAGGACGGGGGGAATACGGGGAGCTGTTTTTT. This translates into CASSQGRGEYGELFF.

The rearrangement uses TRBV12-3 or TRBV12-4 and TRBJ1-1; D is possibly TRBD1 (5 bases). This CDR3 is built from 13 residues. V lost 3 bases and J lost 3, with 8 bases in between. The CDR3 bases are TGTGCCAGCAGTTTTGGGGGGGACACTGAAGCTTTCTTT. This sequence encodes CASSFGGDTEAFF.

The rearrangement joins TRBV25-1 to TRBJ1-5, with D possibly matching TRBD1 (6 bases). The germline V gene encodes CDR1 MGHDK and CDR2 SYGVNS. The CDR3 has 14 amino acids. Trimming removed 4 bases from V and 7 bases from J, with 14 bases in between. The DNA for the CDR3 is TGTGCCAGCAGTGGGCACAGGGCGGACCAGCCCCAGCATTTT. Protein sequence: CASSGHRADQPQHF. Full variable domain (remainder filled in from reference TRBV25-1 and TRBJ1-5): EADIYQTPRYLVIGTGKKITLECSQTMGHDKMYWYQQDPGMELHLIHYSYGVNSTEKGDLSSESTVSRIRTEHFPLTLESARPSHTSQYLCASSGHRADQPQHFGDGTRLSIL.

This chain connects TRBV11-2 to TRBJ1-5; TRBD1 matches 8 bases. Germline CDR1 is SGHAT and CDR2 is FQNNGV. The CDR3 sequence is 14 residues long. V lost 4 bases to trimming and J lost 3 bases; unmatched junction nucleotides: 2. CDR3 bases: TGTGCCAGCAGCTCGGACAGGGTCAATCAGCCCCAGCATTTT. Translating gives CASSSDRVNQPQHF. The whole variable domain, filled in from reference TRBV11-2 and TRBJ1-5, reads EAGVAQSPRYKIIEKRQSVAFWCNPISGHATLYWYQQILGQGPKLLIQFQNNGVVDDSQLPKDRFSAERLKGVDSTLKIQPAKLEDSAVYLCASSSDRVNQPQHFGDGTRLSIL.

V is TRBV7-3 and J is TRBJ2-3; 15 bases agree with TRBD2. The CDR3 is made up of 20 amino acids. The V gene end was trimmed by 0 bases and the J gene end by 1 base; junction bases not matched to a gene: 8. Germline-derived CDR1 and CDR2 are SGHTA and FQGTGA. The CDR3 sequence: CASSLTAGLAGGVGTDTQYF. The CDR3 bases are TGTGCCAGCAGCTTAACAGCGGGACTAGCGGGAGGAGTGGGCACAGATACGCAGTATTTT.

The chain combines TRBV9 with TRBJ2-3; TRBD2 is a possible D gene (5 bases). The length of the CDR3 is 15 residues. The V end was cut by 4 bases, the J end by 0 bases, with 12 bases between. Germline V gene data show CDR1 as SGDLS and CDR2 as YYNGEE. The CDR3 here is CASSSGLASTDTQYF. In DNA form, the CDR3 reads TGTGCCAGCAGCAGCGGACTGGCCAGCACAGATACGCAGTATTTT. The complete variable domain, with remaining parts taken from reference TRBV9 and TRBJ2-3, reads DSGVTQTPKHLITATGQRVTLRCSPRSGDLSVYWYQQSLDQGLQFLIQYYNGEERAKGNILERFSAQQFPDLHSELNLSSLELGDSALYFCASSSGLASTDTQYFGPGTRLTVL.

The chain has TRBV19 and TRBJ2-7; D is unresolved. The CDR3 sequence is 15 residues long. Germline V gene lookup returns CDR1 LNHDA and CDR2 SQIVND (reference sequence). The germline V and J ends were trimmed by 8 bases and 2 bases, with 19 bases remaining between them. The CDR3 protein is CASAPGSATTYEQYF. CDR3 DNA: TGTGCCAGTGCCCCCGGGTCAGCTACTACCTACGAGCAGTACTTC.

This chain connects TRBV9 to TRBJ1-4; unclear D gene. The CDR3 sequence is 14 residues long. The V end was cut by 0 bases, the J end by 4 bases, with 7 bases between. Germline assignment: CDR1 SGDLS and CDR2 YYNGEE. CDR3 sequence (DNA): TGTGCCAGCAGCGTAGGCGATGTTAATGAAAAACTGTTTTTT. Protein product: CASSVGDVNEKLFF.

The rearrangement uses TRBV5-1 and TRBJ2-4; no definite D call. The V end was cut by 2 bases, the J end by 4 bases, with 7 bases between. The CDR3 length is 13 residues. CDR1 is SGHRS and CDR2 is YFSETQ in the germline V gene. The CDR3 sequence is CASSFTEKNIQYF. The CDR3 DNA is TGCGCCAGCAGCTTTACGGAGAAAAACATTCAGTACTTC. Together with reference TRBV5-1 and TRBJ2-4, the CDR3 gives the full variable domain: KAGVTQTPRYLIKTRGQQVTLSCSPISGHRSVSWYQQTPGQGLQFLFEYFSETQRNKGNFPGRFSGRQFSNSRSEMNVSTLELGDSALYLCASSFTEKNIQYFGAGTRLSVL.